These T cell receptor beta chains were read from a single sample in a study of blood T cell repertoires in COVID-19. Only in-frame clones appear in the TCRdb table, and some are missing; sequencing was by immunoSEQ multiplex PCR. The sample records approximately 260,000 clones, 82% being singletons. The sequenced sample consisted of peripheral blood. These receptors were collected from a woman aged 60-75 years with active or convalescent COVID-19. CDR3s include the opening cysteine and the closing phenylalanine or tryptophan. Each record gives: J gene, clone size, V gene, D gene, CDR3 DNA, CDR3 protein. A D gene is named only where the DNA matches it firmly. Some rows have no size entry. The others give once, few or many, or a class for an expanded clone.

TRBJ2-1 | . | TRBV23-1 | TRBD1 | TGCGCCAGCAGTCAATCATTTTATTTGGGACAGGGTACCTACAATGAGCAGTTCTTC | CASSQSFYLGQGTYNEQFF
TRBJ1-1 | . | TRBV6-5 | . | TGTGCCAGCAGTTACCGACCCAACAGGGTGAACACTGAAGCTTTCTTT | CASSYRPNRVNTEAFF
TRBJ1-1 | . | TRBV10-3 | TRBD1 | TGTGCCATCAGTGTTGGGACAGGGGTAACCACTGAAGCTTTCTTT | CAISVGTGVTTEAFF
TRBJ2-3 | . | TRBV7-3 | . | TGTGCCAGCAGCCTAGGAACCACAGATACGCAGTATTTT | CASSLGTTDTQYF
TRBJ2-2 | . | TRBV6-1 | . | TGTGCCAGCAGTGAAGCGCACTCCTCGCTTACCGGGGAGCTGTTTTTT | CASSEAHSSLTGELFF
TRBJ2-1 | once | TRBV27 | TRBD2 | TGTGCCAGCAGTTTAGAGGTTGGAGCGGGGGGGCGGGATGAGCAGTTCTTC | CASSLEVGAGGRDEQFF
TRBJ1-3 | few | TRBV10-3 | . | TGTGCCATCAGTGCTCAGGATAGCTCTGGAAACACCATATATTTT | CAISAQDSSGNTIYF
TRBJ2-7 | . | TRBV5-5 | TRBD1 | TGTGCCAGCAGCTTGAGATGGACAGGCTACGAGCAGTACTTC | CASSLRWTGYEQYF
TRBJ2-1 | . | TRBV5-1 | . | TGCGCCAGCAGCGTTGGGGCGTGGAACAATGAGCAGTTCTTC | CASSVGAWNNEQFF
TRBJ1-5 | . | TRBV12-5 | . | TGTGCTAGTGGTTCGCGAGATCAGCCCCAGCATTTT | CASGSRDQPQHF
TRBJ2-7 | . | TRBV7-2 | TRBD2 | TGTGCCAGCAGCTTAGGACCTTCTAGCGGGGCTAGCTCCTACGAGCAGTACTTC | CASSLGPSSGASSYEQYF
TRBJ2-5 | . | TRBV2 | . | TGTGCCAGCAGGCTACAGGGATCGTACCAAGAGACCCAGTACTTC | CASRLQGSYQETQYF
TRBJ2-5 | once | TRBV7-8 | TRBD2 | TGTGCCAGCAGCAAGAATAGCGGGGGCGGCGGGGAGACCCAGTACTTC | CASSKNSGGGGETQYF
TRBJ2-3 | . | TRBV3-1/TRBV3-2 | TRBD1 | TGTGCCAGCAGCCAAGATTACCGGACAGGGGGCACAGATACGCAGTATTTT | CASSQDYRTGGTDTQYF
TRBJ1-2 | . | TRBV7-2 | . | TGTGCCAGCAGCTCAGGGGACCTAACCTATGGCTACACCTTC | CASSSGDLTYGYTF
TRBJ2-1 | . | TRBV5-1 | TRBD1 | TGCGCCAGCAGCGAGGGGGCGAGCAATGAGCGGTTCTTC | CASSEGASNERFF
TRBJ1-2 | . | TRBV18 | . | TGTGCCAGCTCACCACCGGCATTATCCATCGATGGCTACACCTTC | CASSPPALSIDGYTF
TRBJ1-2 | once | TRBV4-2 | . | TGTGCCAGCAGCCAAGGCTTTACAGGGTACTATGGCTACACCTTC | CASSQGFTGYYGYTF
TRBJ2-2 | . | TRBV5-1 | TRBD1 | TGCGCCAGCAGCCCCTTCCGGGACAGAATTTCCAACGGGGAGCTGTTTTTT | CASSPFRDRISNGELFF
TRBJ2-7 | . | TRBV4-1 | . | TGCGCCAGCAGCCAAGATTTTCAGGGGAGCTCCTACGAGCAGTACTTC | CASSQDFQGSSYEQYF
TRBJ2-7 | . | TRBV6-1 | TRBD1 | TGTGCCAGCAGTGAAGGCGGACAGGTGTATTCCTACGAGCAGTACTTC | CASSEGGQVYSYEQYF
TRBJ2-1 | . | TRBV7-3 | . | TGTGCCAGCAGCCCGAGTAGGAGTAGCATTGAGCAGTTCTTC | CASSPSRSSIEQFF
TRBJ2-7 | . | TRBV6-5 | TRBD2 | TGTGCCAGCAGTCGCGGGGGGCCCTCCTACGAGCAGTACTTC | CASSRGGPSYEQYF
TRBJ1-1 | . | TRBV3-1/TRBV3-2 | . | TGTGCCAGCAGCCAAGTAACCAGCACTGAAGCTTTCTTT | CASSQVTSTEAFF
TRBJ2-2 | . | TRBV29-1 | . | TGCAGCGCTGCTGGAGGATCCTTCACCGGGGAGCTGTTTTTT | CSAAGGSFTGELFF
TRBJ1-1 | few | TRBV7-9 | TRBD1 | TGTGCCAGCAGCTTAAGGACAGGGCACACTGAAGCTTTCTTT | CASSLRTGHTEAFF
TRBJ2-7 | . | TRBV6-1 | TRBD1 | TGTGCCAGCAGTAAACAGTATACAGGGGACGAGCAGTACTTC | CASSKQYTGDEQYF
TRBJ2-1 | . | TRBV7-9 | TRBD1 | TGTGCCAGCAGTTGGGACAGGGGACGGTACAATGAGCAGTTCTTC | CASSWDRGRYNEQFF
TRBJ1-2 | . | TRBV6-2/TRBV6-3 | TRBD1 | TGTGCCAGCAGTTACCCCGGGACAGGGGGCGCCGGTGGCTACACCTTC | CASSYPGTGGAGGYTF
TRBJ1-1 | . | TRBV30 | . | TGTGCCTGGACTTACTTTGGCAGGGCCACTGAAGCTTTCTTT | CAWTYFGRATEAFF
TRBJ1-5 | . | TRBV28 | . | TGTGCCAGCAGGGCGGGGGGGCGCAATGGTCAGCCCCAGCATTTT | CASRAGGRNGQPQHF
TRBJ2-1 | . | TRBV19 | TRBD2 | TGTGCCAGCCATGGGACTAGCGGGGGGCATAGCTCCTACAATGAGCAGTTCTTC | CASHGTSGGHSSYNEQFF
TRBJ2-1 | . | TRBV7-2 | TRBD1 | TGTGCCAGCAGCTCTCCAGGGGGCGCCGGCTACAATGAGCAGTTCTTC | CASSSPGGAGYNEQFF
TRBJ1-5 | . | TRBV19 | . | TGTGCCAGTAGTAGTAGAGCTAATAGCAATCAGCCCCAGCATTTT | CASSSRANSNQPQHF
TRBJ2-3 | . | TRBV4-1 | TRBD2 | TGCGCCAGCAGCCAACAAGCGGGGGGGCTATCAGATACGCAGTATTTT | CASSQQAGGLSDTQYF
TRBJ1-5 | few | TRBV6-1 | . | TGTGCCAGCAGTGTAGCAGAGTCTCAGCCCCAGCATTTT | CASSVAESQPQHF
TRBJ2-5 | . | TRBV11-3 | TRBD2 | TGTGCCAGCAGCTTATGGGGGGGGAAGACCCAGTACTTC | CASSLWGGKTQYF
TRBJ1-1 | . | TRBV6-5 | . | TGTGCCAGCAGGGGACTCGAGGGCACTGAAGCTTTCTTT | CASRGLEGTEAFF
TRBJ1-2 | . | TRBV5-1 | TRBD1 | TGCGCCAGCAGCTCAGGGGGCCTCGACTATGGCTACACCTTC | CASSSGGLDYGYTF
TRBJ2-3 | . | TRBV3-1/TRBV3-2 | . | TGTGCCAGCAGCCAACGGGACTGGCCCCATTTT | CASSQRDWPHF
TRBJ2-5 | . | TRBV5-1 | TRBD2 | TGCGCCAGCAGCTTGTCCGGGACTAGCGGGGGGGGCCAAGAGACCCAGTACTTC | CASSLSGTSGGGQETQYF
TRBJ2-7 | few | TRBV13 | TRBD2 | TGTGCCAGCAGCTTAGTGGGGCTAGCGGGGCGATCCTACGAGCAGTACTTC | CASSLVGLAGRSYEQYF
TRBJ1-1 | . | TRBV19 | . | TGTGCCAGTAGTATACCCGCAGGGGCGAACACTGAAGCTTTCTTT | CASSIPAGANTEAFF
TRBJ1-1 | . | TRBV7-9 | TRBD1 | TGTGCCAGCAGCCTGGGACAGGGGAGCACTGAAGCTTTCTTT | CASSLGQGSTEAFF
TRBJ1-6 | . | TRBV19 | . | TGTGCCAGTAGTCTGGCAGGGCGTAATTCACCCCTCCACTTT | CASSLAGRNSPLHF
TRBJ1-1 | . | TRBV3-1/TRBV3-2 | TRBD1 | TGTGCCAGCAGCCAAGGCTACGGACAGGGACCATTTAGAGCTTTCTTT | CASSQGYGQGPFRAFF
TRBJ2-1 | . | TRBV5-1 | TRBD2 | TGCGCCAGCAGCTTAACTAGCGGGGGGGCCGGCGAGCAGTTCTTC | CASSLTSGGAGEQFF
TRBJ1-1 | few | TRBV20-1 | . | TGCAGTGCTAGTTTTACAGGGACGAACACTGAAGCTTTCTTT | CSASFTGTNTEAFF
TRBJ1-5 | . | TRBV28 | TRBD1 | TGTGCCAGCCGCTCAGGGGGCTTCAATCAGCCCCAGCATTTT | CASRSGGFNQPQHF
TRBJ1-2 | . | TRBV30 | TRBD1 | TGTGCCTGGAGTCCACAGGGGACCGGTGGCTACACCTTC | CAWSPQGTGGYTF
TRBJ2-3 | . | TRBV19 | . | TGTGCCAGTTCGGACAGGGAGGGAGATACGCAGTATTTT | CASSDREGDTQYF
TRBJ1-5 | . | TRBV2 | TRBD1 | TGTGCCAGCACGGGACAGGGGCTTAGCAATCAGCCCCAGCATTTT | CASTGQGLSNQPQHF
TRBJ2-1 | . | TRBV6-5 | . | TGTGCCAGCAAGGAGTACACGGACAATGAGCAGTTCTTC | CASKEYTDNEQFF
TRBJ2-1 | . | TRBV11-3 | TRBD1 | TGTGCCAGCAGCTCAAGGACAGGGGGTTTCAATGAGCAGTTCTTC | CASSSRTGGFNEQFF